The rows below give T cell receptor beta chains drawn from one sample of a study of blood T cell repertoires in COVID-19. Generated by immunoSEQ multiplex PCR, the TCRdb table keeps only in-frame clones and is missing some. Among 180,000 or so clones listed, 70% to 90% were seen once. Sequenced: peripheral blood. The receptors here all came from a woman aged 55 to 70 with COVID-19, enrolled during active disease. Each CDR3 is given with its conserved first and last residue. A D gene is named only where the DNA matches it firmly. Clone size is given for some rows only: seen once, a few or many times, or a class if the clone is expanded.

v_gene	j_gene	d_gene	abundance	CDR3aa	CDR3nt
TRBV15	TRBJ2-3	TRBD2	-	CATGTPSGLAGAGVTQYF	TGTGCCACCGGCACCCCTAGCGGACTAGCGGGAGCAGGGGTTACGCAGTATTTT
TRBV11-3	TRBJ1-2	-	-	CASSLGAVGGYTF	TGTGCCAGCAGCTTAGGGGCAGTTGGAGGCTACACCTTC
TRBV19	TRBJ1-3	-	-	CASSMPQGTGNTIYF	TGTGCCAGTAGTATGCCGCAGGGAACTGGAAACACCATATATTTT
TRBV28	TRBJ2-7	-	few	CASSSTGWREQYF	TGTGCCAGCAGCTCCACAGGGTGGAGGGAGCAGTACTTC
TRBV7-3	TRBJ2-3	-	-	CASSFDPQGYF	TGTGCCAGCAGCTTCGACCCCCAGGGGTATTTT
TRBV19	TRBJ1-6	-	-	CASSIWGPGESPLHF	TGTGCCAGTAGTATCTGGGGGCCAGGGGAGTCACCCCTCCACTTT
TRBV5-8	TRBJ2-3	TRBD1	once	CASSLRDSRTDTQYF	TGTGCCAGCAGCTTGAGGGACAGCCGCACAGATACGCAGTATTTT
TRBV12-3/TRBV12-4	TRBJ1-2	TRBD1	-	CASSGDREHGYTF	TGTGCCAGCAGCGGGGACAGGGAGCATGGCTACACCTTC
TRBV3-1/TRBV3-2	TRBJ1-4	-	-	CASSQGVGRGEKLFF	TGTGCCAGCAGCCAAGGCGTGGGGCGCGGTGAAAAACTGTTTTTT
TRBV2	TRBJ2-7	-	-	CASSEHSQGQYF	TGTGCCAGCAGTGAACATTCTCAGGGGCAGTACTTC
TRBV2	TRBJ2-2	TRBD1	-	CASSAGQANTGELFF	TGTGCCAGCAGTGCTGGACAGGCGAACACCGGGGAGCTGTTTTTT
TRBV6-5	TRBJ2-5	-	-	CASSYGGLQETQYF	TGTGCCAGCAGTTACGGCGGCTTACAAGAGACCCAGTACTTC
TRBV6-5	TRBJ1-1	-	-	CASSYLQTGGANEAFF	TGTGCCAGCAGTTACTTACAGACGGGGGGCGCGAATGAAGCTTTCTTT
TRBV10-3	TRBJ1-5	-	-	CAISEEGESDQPQHF	TGTGCCATCAGTGAGGAGGGCGAGTCAGATCAGCCCCAGCATTTT
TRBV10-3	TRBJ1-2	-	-	CAISESYWPRWDGYTF	TGTGCCATCAGTGAGTCTTACTGGCCGCGGTGGGATGGCTACACCTTC
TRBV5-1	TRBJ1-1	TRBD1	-	CASSLTQGAFTEAFF	TGCGCCAGCAGCCTTACCCAGGGGGCTTTCACTGAAGCTTTCTTT
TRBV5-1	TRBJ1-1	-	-	CASSLAAARANTEAFF	TGCGCCAGCAGCTTGGCAGCTGCCAGGGCGAACACTGAAGCTTTCTTT
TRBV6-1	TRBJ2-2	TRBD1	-	CASSGGRTGVAGGELFF	TGTGCCAGCAGTGGGGGTAGGACAGGGGTGGCTGGTGGGGAGCTGTTTTTT
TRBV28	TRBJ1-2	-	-	CASRTPGNYGYTF	TGTGCCAGCAGAACCCCAGGGAACTATGGCTACACCTTC
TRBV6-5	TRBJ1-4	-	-	CASSSQRAVNEKLFF	TGTGCCAGCAGTTCCCAGAGGGCGGTTAATGAAAAACTGTTTTTT